This entry lists 27 T cell receptor beta chains sequenced from one sample in a study of T cells in localized non-small cell lung cancer. Clones were sequenced by immunoSEQ multiplex PCR, and TCRdb holds only the in-frame ones, with some missing. The profile shows tens of thousands of clones, approximately 85% of them singletons. The material sequenced was peripheral blood, taken before any cancer treatment. The receptors were gathered from an older female donor with stage I lung adenocarcinoma.

The chain combines TRBV29-1 with TRBJ1-1; D not certain. This CDR3 region has 12 residues. From germline, CDR1 is SQVTM and CDR2 ANQGSEA. V was cut by 1 base and J by 7 bases, with 10 bases left in between. DNA for the CDR3: TGCAGCGTTGAAGGCGGCGGCGGTGAAGCTTTCTTT. It encodes CSVEGGGGEAFF. The whole variable domain, filled in from reference TRBV29-1 and TRBJ1-1, reads SAVISQKPSRDICQRGTSLTIQCQVDSQVTMMFWYRQQPGQSLTLIATANQGSEATYESGFVIDKFPISRPNLTFSTLTVSNMSPEDSSIYLCSVEGGGGEAFFGQGTRLTVV.

V and J are TRBV19 and TRBJ2-7; no reliable D call. In germline, CDR1 is LNHDA, CDR2 SQIVND (reference sequence). V was cut by 9 bases and J by 0 bases, with 3 bases left in between. The CDR3 loop spans 10 amino acids. CDR3 protein: CASRSYEQYF. CDR3 coding DNA: TGTGCCAGCCGCTCCTACGAGCAGTACTTC.

This clone was counted a single time. V usage is TRBV5-4 and J usage is TRBJ2-5; 16 bases agree with TRBD2. The CDR3 sequence is 16 residues long. Germline V gene lookup returns CDR1 SGHNT and CDR2 YYREEE (reference sequence). The ends lost 4 bases at V and 4 bases at J; junction bases unmatched: 4. CDR3 amino acids: CASSPGLAGGRETQYF. The CDR3 nucleotides read TGTGCCAGCAGCCCGGGACTAGCGGGAGGGAGAGAGACCCAGTACTTC.

This clone was counted between two and nine times. The rearrangement uses TRBV5-1 and TRBJ2-2, with 11 bases identical to TRBD2. There are 16 residues in the CDR3. Losses at the gene ends were 4 bases for V and 7 bases for J; bases not matched to a gene: 9. Germline loops: CDR1 SGHRS, CDR2 YFSETQ. CDR3 in DNA: TGCGCCAGCAGCGCAGCGACTAGCGGGGTAATCGGGGAGCTGTTTTTT. It translates to CASSAATSGVIGELFF.

This rearrangement joins TRBV5-6 to TRBJ2-1, with D possibly being TRBD2 (6 bases). Germline CDR1 reads SGHDT; CDR2 reads YYEEEE. Trimming shortened V by 4 bases and J by 4 bases, and 15 bases separated the two germline ends. The CDR3 covers 15 residues. CDR3 loop: CASSIRDLPYNEQFF. CDR3 sequence (DNA): TGTGCCAGCAGCATCCGGGACTTGCCATACAATGAGCAGTTCTTC.

V gene TRBV7-9 combines with J gene TRBJ1-4; D possibly corresponds to TRBD1 (5 bases). Germline-derived CDR1 and CDR2 are SEHNR and FQNEAQ (reference sequence). V was pared by 7 bases and J by 7 bases, with 10 bases between. The CDR3 runs to 12 residues. This CDR3 reads CASKGTTEKLFF. The DNA for the CDR3 is TGTGCCAGCAAGGGGACGACTGAAAAACTGTTTTTT.

This rearrangement joins TRBV6-1 to TRBJ1-5; D is unclear. This CDR3 comprises 14 residues. Germline values: CDR1 MNHNS, CDR2 SASEGT. Trimming left V 6 bases short and J 4 bases short, with 13 bases between. The CDR3 protein is CASREYTGNQPQHF. The CDR3 DNA is TGTGCCAGCAGAGAGTATACCGGGAATCAGCCCCAGCATTTT.

This sequence joins TRBV2 and TRBJ2-1; possible D gene TRBD2, 6 bases. The CDR3 consists of 15 residues. The V end was cut by 6 bases, the J end by 2 bases, with 14 bases between. CDR1 and CDR2 from the germline V gene are SNHLY and FYNNEI. The CDR3 DNA reads TGTGCCAGCAGGACTACTGGCGGGGCCTACAATGAGCAGTTCTTC. Amino acid sequence: CASRTTGGAYNEQFF.

The chain is built from TRBV7-8 and TRBJ1-5, with 9 bases fitting TRBD1. Germline values: CDR1 SGHVS, CDR2 FQNEAQ. The CDR3 is made up of 16 amino acids. J gave up 1 base and V 4 bases, and 5 bases lay outside the gene matches. This chain's CDR3 is CASSSRQGGSNQPQHF. The CDR3 nucleotides are TGTGCCAGCAGCTCCAGACAGGGGGGGAGCAATCAGCCCCAGCATTTT.

The rearrangement links TRBV27 to TRBJ1-2; 9 bases map to TRBD1. The CDR3 length is 16 residues. Germline trimming cut 6 bases from V and 4 bases from J; bases unmatched to any gene: 12. Germline V gene sequence: CDR1 MNHEY, CDR2 SMNVEV (reference sequence). Written as DNA, the CDR3 is TGTGCCAGCAGCCCGACAACCGGGACAGGGATCTATGGCTACACCTTC. It translates to CASSPTTGTGIYGYTF.

This chain links TRBV9 with TRBJ2-3; TRBD1 matches 11 bases. J was trimmed by 3 bases and V by 3 bases; bases with no gene match: 3. The CDR3 has 15 amino acids. Germline values: CDR1 SGDLS, CDR2 YYNGEE. CDR3 sequence reads: CASSAGQGATDTQYF. Here the CDR3 DNA reads TGTGCCAGCAGCGCCGGACAGGGGGCAACAGATACGCAGTATTTT.

This chain joins TRBV9 and TRBJ1-4, with TRBD1 matching 7 bases. The CDR3 loop spans 15 amino acids. Per the germline V gene, CDR1 is SGDLS and CDR2 is YYNGEE. Losses at the gene ends were 0 bases for V and 8 bases for J; bases not matched to a gene: 7. CDR3 sequence: CASSVAQGEGEKLFF. In DNA, the CDR3 is TGTGCCAGCAGCGTAGCTCAGGGGGAGGGGGAAAAACTGTTTTTT.

The table lists this clone with a few counts. CDR3 in amino acids: CASSPGTSLNEQFF. CDR3 sequence (DNA): TGCGCCAGCAGCCCGGGGACTAGCCTCAATGAGCAGTTCTTC. The chain uses TRBV5-1 and TRBJ2-1; 9 bases match TRBD2. The CDR3 spans 14 residues. The germline CDR1 and CDR2 sequences are SGHRS and YFSETQ. J was trimmed by 6 bases and V by 4 bases; bases with no gene match: 5.

J is TRBJ1-1 and V is TRBV11-2, with a weak D call TRBD1 (5 bases). Germline CDR1 SGHAT, CDR2 FQNNGV. V lost 4 bases and J lost 0, with 12 bases in between. The CDR3 is 15 amino acids. The CDR3 DNA follows: TGTGCCAGCAGCTCGACAGCCTCGATGAACACTGAAGCTTTCTTT. It translates to CASSSTASMNTEAFF.

This chain joins TRBV30 and TRBJ1-1; D perhaps matches TRBD1 (5 bases). V was trimmed by 0 bases and J by 3 bases, leaving 8 bases between them. Per the germline V gene, CDR1 is GTSNPN and CDR2 is SVGIG (reference sequence). The CDR3 totals 13 residues. This chain's CDR3 is CAWSVQADTEAFF. The CDR3 DNA sequence: TGTGCCTGGAGTGTACAGGCGGACACTGAAGCTTTCTTT. Based on the CDR3 plus reference TRBV30 and TRBJ1-1, the full variable domain is SQTIHQWPATLVQPVGSPLSLECTVEGTSNPNLYWYRQAAGRGLQLLFYSVGIGQISSEVPQNLSASRPQDRQFILSSKKLLLSDSGFYLCAWSVQADTEAFFGQGTRLTVV.

The sample holds a few counts of this clone. V gene TRBV4-1 combines with J gene TRBJ1-6; 7 bases align to TRBD1. Germline assignment: CDR1 MGHRA and CDR2 YSYEKL. The V gene end was trimmed by 10 bases and the J gene end by 4 bases; junction bases not matched to a gene: 4. CDR3 length: 13 amino acids. CDR3 sequence reads: CATGQTYNSPLHF. As DNA, the CDR3 is TGCGCCACGGGACAGACTTATAATTCACCCCTCCACTTT.

The V and J genes are TRBV18 and TRBJ1-2, with 8 bases fitting TRBD1. V trimming: 3 bases; J trimming: 2 bases; junction bases outside the gene matches: 8. Germline assignment: CDR1 KGHSH and CDR2 LQKENI. The CDR3 is 16 amino acids. This chain's CDR3 is CASSPALAGGNYGYTF. The CDR3 DNA reads as TGTGCCAGCTCACCGGCTTTGGCAGGGGGCAACTATGGCTACACCTTC.

The chain has TRBV6-1 and TRBJ1-4, with D perhaps TRBD1 (5 bases). In germline, CDR1 is MNHNS, CDR2 SASEGT. V lost 3 bases and J 0 bases, leaving 8 bases between the germline ends. This CDR3 has 15 amino acids. The CDR3 DNA sequence: TGTGCCAGCAGTGAGAGGGACTCAACTAATGAAAAACTGTTTTTT. Translating it yields CASSERDSTNEKLFF.

The chain couples TRBV2 to TRBJ1-3, with D hard to call. Germline V lookup: CDR1 SNHLY, CDR2 FYNNEI. The CDR3 covers 16 residues. Trimming removed 3 bases from V and 0 bases from J, with 12 bases in between. The CDR3 here is CASSDTEIPSGNTIYF. The DNA for the CDR3 is TGTGCCAGCAGTGATACGGAGATCCCCTCTGGAAACACCATATATTTT. The entire variable domain, with the rest obtained from reference TRBV2 and TRBJ1-3, is as follows: EPEVTQTPSHQVTQMGQEVILRCVPISNHLYFYWYRQILGQKVEFLVSFYNNEISEKSEIFDDQFSVERPDGSNFTLKIRSTKLEDSAMYFCASSDTEIPSGNTIYFGEGSWLTVV.

The chain links TRBV5-4 to TRBJ2-7; 8 nucleotides line up with TRBD2. Unmatched junction bases numbered 6, after V lost 0 bases and J lost 7 bases. CDR3 size: 14 residues. CDR1 and CDR2 (germline): SGHNT, YYREEE (reference sequence). The CDR3 nucleotides read TGTGCCAGCAGCTTGGCGGGAGGGACGGGGGAGCAGTACTTC. Protein sequence: CASSLAGGTGEQYF. Combining the CDR3 with reference TRBV5-4 and TRBJ2-7 gives the whole variable domain ETGVTQSPTHLIKTRGQQVTLRCSSQSGHNTVSWYQQALGQGPQFIFQYYREEENGRGNFPPRFSGLQFPNYSSELNVNALELDDSALYLCASSLAGGTGEQYFGPGTRLTVT.

This clone was seen only a few times. V usage is TRBV6-1 and J usage is TRBJ2-2; tentatively, D is TRBD1 (5 bases). V lost 7 bases to trimming and J lost 6 bases, with 15 bases between them. Looked up from germline, CDR1 is MNHNS and CDR2 is SASEGT. CDR3 length: 14 residues. The CDR3 reads CASTPAKQAGELFF. CDR3 coding DNA: TGTGCCAGCACCCCGGCCAAACAGGCCGGGGAGCTGTTTTTT.

V and J are TRBV30 and TRBJ1-1; possible D gene TRBD1, 6 bases. Germline-derived CDR1 and CDR2 are GTSNPN and SVGIG (reference sequence). V lost 3 bases to trimming and J lost 5 bases, with 28 bases between them. This CDR3 has 18 amino acids. CDR3 amino acids: CAWRVYRQVRSAETEAFF. CDR3 nucleotides: TGTGCCTGGAGGGTTTACAGACAGGTGAGAAGTGCCGAAACTGAAGCTTTCTTT.

This chain links TRBV11-3 with TRBJ2-7; D may be TRBD2 (5 bases). Trimming cost V 1 base and J 0 bases, with 7 bases left between them. CDR1 is SGHNT and CDR2 is YENEEA in the germline V gene. This CDR3 is built from 14 residues. Written as DNA, the CDR3 is TGTGCCAGCAGCTTAGGTGGGAGCTCCTACGAGCAGTACTTC. This codes for CASSLGGSSYEQYF. The full variable domain, with the rest looked up from reference TRBV11-3 and TRBJ2-7, is EAGVVQSPRYKIIEKKQPVAFWCNPISGHNTLYWYLQNLGQGPELLIRYENEEAVDDSQLPKDRFSAERLKGVDSTLKIQPAELGDSAVYLCASSLGGSSYEQYFGPGTRLTVT.

The chain combines TRBV30 with TRBJ2-1; TRBD2 aligns across 10 bases. With V trimmed by 2 bases and J by 8 bases, 9 bases remained unmatched. CDR1 is GTSNPN and CDR2 is SVGIG in the germline V gene (reference sequence). The CDR3 length is 15 residues. In DNA form, the CDR3 reads TGTGCCTGGAGTTCGCTAGCGGGAGATCTCTATGAGCAGTTCTTC. This codes for CAWSSLAGDLYEQFF.

The V gene is TRBV30, the J gene TRBJ1-4, with D unresolved. V lost 5 bases and J 8 bases, leaving 12 bases between the germline ends. The CDR3 loop spans 12 amino acids. CDR1 and CDR2 (germline): GTSNPN, SVGIG (reference sequence). The chain's CDR3 is CAWQIGYEKLFF. The CDR3 nucleotides read TGTGCCTGGCAGATTGGGTACGAAAAACTGTTTTTT.

This clone was observed a single time. The rearrangement joins TRBV6-4 to TRBJ2-3; D is perhaps TRBD1 or TRBD2 (6 bases each). The CDR3 is 15 residues long. V lost 7 bases, J lost 2 bases, and 16 bases lay in between. Germline CDR1 and CDR2: MRHNA and SNTAGT. CDR3 loop: CASTQGGLNTDTQYF. For the CDR3, the DNA is TGTGCCAGCACCCAAGGGGGGCTTAACACAGATACGCAGTATTTT.

This clone came up a few times. V and J are TRBV6-1 and TRBJ1-2, with D unclear. CDR1 and CDR2 (germline): MNHNS, SASEGT. This CDR3 has 14 amino acids. V lost 7 bases to trimming and J lost 2 bases, with 14 bases between them. The CDR3: CASTRLYRNYGYTF. In DNA form, the CDR3 reads TGTGCCAGCACGCGATTGTACAGAAACTATGGCTACACCTTC.